This T cell receptor (beta chain) emerged from a study of T-cell reconstitution after alpha-beta-depleted transplantation in children. General observations from the study: Hyperexpanded clones declined; after one year, newly produced T cells mostly supplied diversity. Several hundred rapidly expanded clones from non-depleted graft cells reportedly supplied alpha-beta T cells about two months post-transplant.

TCRbeta library preparation incorporated unique molecular identifiers. TCRdb re-called the PCR reads through MiXCR, storing one row per CDR3 protein. The data contain about 300,000 distinct CDR3 sequences, 10% of them singletons. This clonotype was seen many times. What it recognizes is unknown. The V gene's germline CDR1 is SGHDT and CDR2 YYEEEE. The CDR3 totals 13 residues. V dropped 0 bases and J dropped 6 bases, with 10 bases sitting between them. The specimen comprised PBMCs, sampled before TCRalphabeta/CD19-depleted stem cell transplant. The origin of this receptor is a boy in the first two years of life with acute myeloid leukemia, due to receive a stem cell transplant. The chain combines TRBV5-6 with TRBJ2-7; D remains ambiguous. This CDR3 is CASSLGPSGEQYF. The CDR3 coding sequence is TGTGCCAGCAGCTTGGGGCCTTCGGGCGAGCAGTACTTC. The whole variable domain, filled in from reference TRBV5-6 and TRBJ2-7, reads DAGVTQSPTHLIKTRGQQVTLRCSPKSGHDTVSWYQQALGQGPQFIFQYYEEEERQRGNFPDRFSGHQFPNYSSELNVNALLLGDSALYLCASSLGPSGEQYFGPGTRLTVT.